This TCR beta chain was captured by sequencing in a study of blood T cell repertoires in COVID-19. Study in general: Material from acute and convalescent COVID-19 was sourced from the United States, Italy and Spain. T cells, B-cell-depleted T cells, or PBMCs provided the cDNA or gDNA that served as material.

Categorization into cohorts depended on clinical history that participants reported. The study counted Cohort 3 donors as recovered given two negative PCRs, clearance, or symptom resolution. Sequencing was performed with immunoSEQ multiplex PCR; in TCRdb, only in-frame clones are kept and a portion is missing. The sample gives 250,000 to 350,000 clones, roughly 90% of which show up once; around 0.9% is in the top ten. With 1 base clipped from V and 0 bases from J, the junction kept 11 bases outside the gene matches. Germline-derived CDR1 and CDR2 are SGDLS and YYNGEE. The CDR3 has 20 residues. The chain combines TRBV9 with TRBJ2-6; 9 nucleotides agree with TRBD1. This receptor was obtained from a young woman who had recovered from COVID-19. The sequenced sample consisted of PBMCs or T cells enriched from blood (not recorded which). CDR3 in DNA: TGTGCCAGCAGCGTACCCCTTTCCAGGACAGGGGACTCTGGGGCCAACGTCCTGACTTTC. Its protein product is CASSVPLSRTGDSGANVLTF.